The rows below give T cell receptor beta chains drawn from one sample of a study of CD8 T cells in Susac syndrome. TCRdb reprocessed the immunoSEQ multiplex PCR reads with MiXCR, giving one entry per CDR3 protein. The repertoire holds over 80,000 distinct CDR3 sequences, with around 94% as singletons. Sequences were obtained from CD8+ T cells from PBMCs. Every receptor here comes from a human donor with Susac syndrome. CDR3s include the opening cysteine and the closing phenylalanine or tryptophan. Each record gives: CDR3 length, clone size, D gene, V gene, J gene, CDR3 protein, CDR3 DNA. D genes are given only for firm matches. The listing skips clone size in some rows; elsewhere it reads once, few, many or a size class.

14	-	-	TRBV7-6	TRBJ2-7	CASSLDLSSYEQYF	TGTGCCAGCAGCTTAGATCTTTCCTCCTACGAGCAGTACTTC
13	-	-	TRBV4-2	TRBJ2-1	CASSQEWGNEQFF	TGTGCCAGCAGCCAAGAATGGGGAAATGAGCAGTTCTTC
19	-	TRBD2	TRBV7-2	TRBJ2-5	CASSLPEGGRSEGQETQYF	TGTGCCAGCAGTCTTCCAGAAGGCGGGAGATCTGAAGGACAAGAGACCCAGTACTTC
13	-	-	TRBV15	TRBJ1-1	CATSGGMNTEAFF	TGTGCCACCAGCGGGGGGATGAACACTGAAGCTTTCTTT
15	-	TRBD1	TRBV27	TRBJ1-4	CASSSNRGYNEKLFF	TGTGCCAGCAGTTCGAACAGGGGGTATAATGAAAAACTGTTTTTT
15	once	-	TRBV5-1	TRBJ1-2	CASSFVDSLEYGYTF	TGCGCCAGCAGCTTCGTTGACAGTTTAGAGTATGGCTACACCTTC
14	-	-	TRBV6-2/TRBV6-3	TRBJ2-7	CASSYELGDYEQYF	TGTGCCAGCAGTTATGAGCTGGGGGACTACGAGCAGTACTTC
14	-	-	TRBV2	TRBJ2-7	CASSETASSYEQYF	TGTGCCAGCAGTGAGACAGCTAGCTCCTACGAGCAGTACTTC
14	-	-	TRBV9	TRBJ1-2	CASSEGTDFYGYTF	TGTGCCAGCAGCGAGGGGACTGATTTCTATGGCTACACCTTC
15	-	TRBD1	TRBV7-9	TRBJ2-7	CASSSDRTAVLEQYF	TGTGCCAGCAGCTCGGACAGGACCGCCGTACTCGAGCAGTACTTC
17	-	TRBD2	TRBV13	TRBJ2-7	CASSLASGGTGYYEQYF	TGTGCCAGCAGCTTGGCTAGCGGGGGTACCGGGTACTACGAGCAGTACTTC
12	-	-	TRBV19	TRBJ2-1	CASKAGDNEQFF	TGTGCCAGTAAAGCAGGGGACAATGAGCAGTTCTTC
16	-	TRBD1	TRBV4-3	TRBJ1-5	CASSQDWGQSNQPQHF	TGCGCCAGCAGCCAGGACTGGGGACAGAGCAATCAGCCCCAGCATTTT
15	-	TRBD1	TRBV4-2	TRBJ2-5	CASSTPDRDGETQYF	TGTGCCAGCAGCACTCCGGACAGGGACGGCGAGACCCAGTACTTC
14	-	TRBD1	TRBV12-3/TRBV12-4	TRBJ1-1	CASSATGRGTEAFF	TGTGCCAGCAGTGCGACAGGGAGGGGCACTGAAGCTTTCTTT
16	-	TRBD2	TRBV7-2	TRBJ2-5	CASSPRLADIQETQYF	TGTGCCAGCAGCCCACGACTAGCAGACATCCAAGAGACCCAGTACTTC
13	-	-	TRBV29-1	TRBJ2-7	CSVEVPATYEQYF	TGCAGCGTTGAAGTTCCAGCAACCTACGAGCAGTACTTC
12	-	TRBD1	TRBV10-2	TRBJ2-1	CASSTGGYEQFF	TGCGCCAGCAGTACAGGGGGCTATGAGCAGTTCTTC
13	-	-	TRBV5-4	TRBJ2-7	CASSLGDGYEQYF	TGTGCCAGCAGCTTGGGGGACGGCTACGAGCAGTACTTC
15	once	-	TRBV12-3/TRBV12-4	TRBJ2-1	CASSPRGATYNEQFF	TGTGCCAGCAGTCCCAGAGGAGCTACCTACAATGAGCAGTTCTTC
14	-	-	TRBV3-1	TRBJ1-5	CASSSIASNQPQHF	TGTGCCAGCAGCTCGATAGCTAGCAATCAGCCCCAGCATTTT
14	-	-	TRBV20-1	TRBJ1-1	CSADSGRENTEAFF	TGCAGTGCCGACTCGGGCCGCGAGAACACTGAAGCTTTCTTT
13	-	-	TRBV29-1	TRBJ2-5	CSVPPKGVETQYF	TGCAGCGTCCCGCCGAAGGGAGTCGAGACCCAGTACTTC
14	-	-	TRBV19	TRBJ2-1	CASSILAGYNEQFF	TGTGCCAGTAGTATTCTGGCCGGGTACAATGAGCAGTTCTTC
14	-	TRBD2	TRBV19	TRBJ2-3	CASSPREGEDTQYF	TGTGCCAGTAGTCCAAGGGAGGGAGAGGATACGCAGTATTTT
19	-	TRBD2	TRBV4-2	TRBJ2-2	CASSQEGQTSGIRDGELFF	TGTGCCAGCAGCCAAGAAGGTCAGACTAGCGGGATTCGAGACGGGGAGCTGTTTTTT
14	once	TRBD1	TRBV5-4	TRBJ1-2	CASSLDRGINGYTF	TGTGCCAGCAGCTTAGACAGGGGGATTAATGGCTACACCTTC
16	-	TRBD2	TRBV24-1	TRBJ2-1	CATSDSGGVTYNEQFF	TGTGCCACCAGTGATTCGGGAGGGGTGACCTACAATGAGCAGTTCTTC
14	-	-	TRBV9	TRBJ2-7	CASSVGTHPYEQYF	TGTGCCAGCAGCGTAGGGACCCACCCCTACGAGCAGTACTTC
15	-	-	TRBV5-1	TRBJ1-2	CASTPSGPDLYGYTF	TGCGCCAGCACCCCTTCGGGCCCGGATTTATATGGCTACACCTTC
15	-	-	TRBV20-1	TRBJ2-7	CSASVATVTSYEQYF	TGCAGTGCTAGCGTAGCGACCGTAACGTCCTACGAGCAGTACTTC
12	-	-	TRBV5-6	TRBJ2-3	CASSVSTDTQYF	TGTGCCAGCAGCGTAAGCACAGATACGCAGTATTTT
14	-	TRBD2	TRBV7-9	TRBJ2-1	CASSLQAGVYEQFF	TGTGCCAGCAGCTTACAAGCGGGAGTTTATGAGCAGTTCTTC
12	-	-	TRBV2	TRBJ2-7	CASSGGLHEQYF	TGTGCCAGCAGTGGGGGCCTCCACGAGCAGTACTTC
13	-	-	TRBV15	TRBJ2-4	CATSRLYRDIQYF	TGTGCCACCAGCAGACTATACAGGGACATTCAGTACTTC
13	-	-	TRBV5-7	TRBJ2-3	CASSGGGTDTQYF	TGTGCCAGCTCCGGAGGGGGCACAGATACGCAGTATTTT
18	-	TRBD2	TRBV9	TRBJ2-3	CASSVGLAGGLGTDTQYF	TGTGCCAGCAGCGTGGGACTAGCGGGAGGGCTGGGCACAGATACGCAGTATTTT
11	once	-	TRBV29-1	TRBJ2-3	CSVEGADTQYF	TGCAGCGTTGAAGGTGCAGATACGCAGTATTTT
14	-	TRBD2	TRBV29-1	TRBJ2-1	CSVEGLAGDNEQFF	TGCAGCGTGGAGGGACTAGCGGGAGACAATGAGCAGTTCTTC
17	-	-	TRBV18	TRBJ2-1	CASSPSLVQGSYNEQFF	TGTGCCAGCTCACCAAGTCTGGTGCAGGGCTCCTACAATGAGCAGTTCTTC
17	-	-	TRBV4-3	TRBJ2-3	CASSQDRGRQGPDTQYF	TGCGCCAGCAGCCAAGATCGGGGGCGACAGGGCCCAGATACGCAGTATTTT
14	-	-	TRBV12-3/TRBV12-4	TRBJ2-3	CASRGHGKRDTQYF	TGTGCCAGCAGAGGTCACGGTAAGAGGGATACGCAGTATTTT
14	-	-	TRBV10-3	TRBJ2-7	CAISEYKSEYEQYF	TGTGCCATCAGTGAGTACAAATCGGAATACGAGCAGTACTTC
12	-	-	TRBV20-1	TRBJ2-5	CSARDVEETQYF	TGCAGTGCTAGAGATGTCGAAGAGACCCAGTACTTC
14	-	-	TRBV7-9	TRBJ2-5	CASSLSSLKETQYF	TGTGCCAGCAGCTTATCCAGTCTGAAAGAGACCCAGTACTTC
16	-	-	TRBV6-5	TRBJ1-5	CASSYSVQASNQPQHF	TGTGCCAGCAGTTACTCGGTCCAGGCGAGCAATCAGCCCCAGCATTTT
21	-	-	TRBV20-1	TRBJ1-4	CSARGQRMMLGPSPSGEKLFF	TGCAGTGCTAGAGGTCAAAGGATGATGCTGGGGCCGTCACCATCCGGAGAAAAACTGTTTTTT
15	-	TRBD2	TRBV6-5	TRBJ2-3	CASSTSGGVTDTQYF	TGTGCCAGCAGTACTAGCGGGGGAGTCACAGATACGCAGTATTTT
12	-	-	TRBV5-4	TRBJ2-1	CASSLGPNEQFF	TGTGCCAGCAGCTTGGGTCCCAATGAGCAGTTCTTC